Described below is a single T cell receptor (beta chain) sequence and its context. Germline-derived CDR1 and CDR2 are SGHRS and YFSETQ. V shed 0 bases and J shed 5 bases, with 14 bases lying between them. The CDR3 is 16 amino acids. These data come from a study of CD8 T cells in Susac syndrome. RNA, at about 0.45 to 1 ug, was reverse transcribed with random hexamers. immunoSEQ multiplex PCR amplified TCR beta CDR3 across 54 Vbeta, 13 Jbeta. In TCRdb, the immunoSEQ multiplex PCR reads were re-called with MiXCR into one record per CDR3 protein. The sample comprises around 77,000 distinct CDR3 sequences, 96% of which are singletons, and approximately 0.11% rests with the top ten.

Input material: CD4+ T cells from PBMCs. V usage is TRBV5-1 and J usage is TRBJ2-2; D is ambiguous. The clonotype comes from a human donor with multiple sclerosis. CDR3 coding DNA: TGCGCCAGCAGCTTGGCGTCCCAGACGTTTACCGGGGAGCTGTTTTTT. Translation gives CASSLASQTFTGELFF.